One sample yielded the 27 T cell receptor beta chains listed below, sequenced in a study of radiation and T cells in renal cell carcinoma. Sequenced by immunoSEQ multiplex PCR; TCRdb stores in-frame clones only, minus some. The table includes 150,000 to 190,000 clones, roughly 90% detected once. Time point: blood 2 weeks post-SBRT. Treatment here: 15 Gy SBRT to primary tumor, nephrectomy 4 weeks later. The material was blood, obtained from a patient whose treatment included radiotherapy and nephrectomy. All receptors come from a woman in her 50s with renal cell carcinoma.

This chain uses TRBV7-9 with TRBJ2-1; TRBD2 is a possible D gene (7 bases). Germline V gene lookup returns CDR1 SEHNR and CDR2 FQNEAQ (reference sequence). The CDR3 spans 15 residues. Trimming pared 1 base from V and 10 bases from J, leaving 17 bases between. This CDR3 is CASSLGGGDTMEQFF. In nucleotides, the CDR3 is TGTGCCAGCAGCTTAGGAGGGGGGGATACAATGGAGCAGTTCTTC.

The chain is built from TRBV5-6 and TRBJ2-3; D gene ambiguous. CDR3 length equals 13 residues. CDR1 and CDR2 from the germline V gene are SGHDT and YYEEEE. Trimming removed 3 bases at V and 2 bases at J, with 7 bases between. CDR3 sequence reads: CASSSAYTDTQYF. The CDR3 nucleotides read TGTGCCAGCAGCTCCGCTTACACAGATACGCAGTATTTT.

V usage is TRBV2 and J usage is TRBJ2-1; D ambiguous. V lost 5 bases and J lost 10, with 12 bases in between. This CDR3 has 12 amino acids. Germline lookup yields CDR1 SNHLY and CDR2 FYNNEI. The CDR3 DNA is TGTGCCAGCAGTATACCCCGGCGGGAGCAGTTCTTC. Amino acids: CASSIPRREQFF.

The rearrangement joins TRBV2 to TRBJ2-7; 10 bases fit TRBD1. Unmatched junction bases numbered 6, after V lost 4 bases and J lost 6 bases. CDR3 length: 14 amino acids. The germline gives CDR1 SNHLY, CDR2 FYNNEI. The CDR3 coding sequence is TGTGCCAGCAGTGTGCTTGGACAGGGGGGCGAGCAGTACTTC. It codes for CASSVLGQGGEQYF.

The rearrangement joins TRBV13 to TRBJ2-3; 7 bases agree with TRBD1. Germline V gene lookup returns CDR1 PRHDT and CDR2 FYEKMQ (reference sequence). Unmatched junction bases numbered 3, after V lost 1 base and J lost 2 bases. The CDR3 consists of 15 residues. CDR3 sequence (DNA): TGTGCCAGCAGCTTAGAAGGGGGCGCCACAGATACGCAGTATTTT. It specifies CASSLEGGATDTQYF.

CDR3 sequence reads: CASSVQRGAQETQYF. CDR3 sequence (DNA): TGTGCCAGTAGTGTTCAGCGGGGGGCCCAAGAGACCCAGTACTTC. V is TRBV19 and J is TRBJ2-5; TRBD2 aligns across 9 bases. Trimming removed 5 bases from V and 1 base from J; junction bases left unmatched: 5. This CDR3 contains 15 residues. The V gene's germline CDR1 is LNHDA and CDR2 SQIVND (reference sequence).

The chain recombines TRBV11-3 with TRBJ1-1; D possibly corresponds to TRBD1 (6 bases). The CDR3 is made up of 13 amino acids. V was pared by 4 bases and J by 11 bases, with 17 bases between. Germline CDR1 is SGHNT and CDR2 is YENEEA. CDR3 bases: TGTGCCAGCAGCTCCGGACAGAGTACAACCGCTTTCTTT. Translated: CASSSGQSTTAFF.

This rearrangement joins TRBV19 to TRBJ2-2; D may be TRBD1 or TRBD2 (5 bases each). The CDR3 is made up of 16 amino acids. The germline V gene encodes CDR1 LNHDA and CDR2 SQIVND (reference sequence). Trimming took off 5 bases at V and 0 bases at J, with 13 bases between the two ends. CDR3 DNA sequence: TGTGCCAGTAGTGCTCAGGGACGACCGAACACCGGGGAGCTGTTTTTT. It translates to CASSAQGRPNTGELFF.

The chain couples TRBV2 to TRBJ1-5, with D tentatively TRBD1 (5 bases). The V gene lost 1 base and the J gene lost 1 base, with 11 bases spanning the gap. Germline loops: CDR1 SNHLY, CDR2 FYNNEI. The CDR3 covers 16 residues. The CDR3 DNA sequence: TGTGCCAGCAGTGAAGGGGTCGGGGGAAGCAATCAGCCCCAGCATTTT. Protein product: CASSEGVGGSNQPQHF. The whole variable domain, filled in from reference TRBV2 and TRBJ1-5, reads EPEVTQTPSHQVTQMGQEVILRCVPISNHLYFYWYRQILGQKVEFLVSFYNNEISEKSEIFDDQFSVERPDGSNFTLKIRSTKLEDSAMYFCASSEGVGGSNQPQHFGDGTRLSIL.

The rearrangement joins TRBV7-9 to TRBJ1-5, with D unresolved. The CDR3 has 13 amino acids. The germline V gene has CDR1 SEHNR and CDR2 FQNEAQ (reference sequence). The V and J ends lost 1 base and 3 bases respectively, with 4 bases between them. In nucleotides, the CDR3 is TGTGCCAGCAGCTTAGGGCTCAATCAGCCCCAGCATTTT. It encodes CASSLGLNQPQHF.

The rearrangement links TRBV7-8 to TRBJ1-2; the D gene is possibly TRBD1 (5 bases). Trimming cost V 2 bases and J 8 bases, with 15 bases left between them. The CDR3 is made up of 14 amino acids. CDR1 is SGHVS, CDR2 FQNEAQ, per germline. The CDR3: CASSLLGDSRGYTF. Written as DNA, the CDR3 is TGTGCCAGCAGCTTATTGGGGGATTCGCGCGGCTACACCTTC.

The chain links TRBV19 to TRBJ1-5; D is possibly TRBD1 (5 bases). Germline CDR1 LNHDA, CDR2 SQIVND (reference sequence). V lost 3 bases and J lost 6, with 18 bases in between. The CDR3 contains 16 residues. Written as DNA, the CDR3 is TGTGCCAGTAGTATGGGTCGCACGGTCGGGGGTCAGCCCCAGCATTTT. It encodes CASSMGRTVGGQPQHF.

V and J are TRBV19 and TRBJ2-6; no definite D call. V shed 3 bases and J shed 2 bases, with 8 bases lying between them. The CDR3 consists of 15 residues. The germline gives CDR1 LNHDA, CDR2 SQIVND (reference sequence). The CDR3 loop reads CASSIRWAGANVLTF. DNA for the CDR3: TGTGCCAGTAGTATCCGGTGGGCTGGGGCCAACGTCCTGACTTTC.

The chain combines TRBV19 with TRBJ1-6; 7 bases align to TRBD1. The CDR3 spans 16 residues. After removal of 4 bases from V and 3 bases from J, the junction contained 6 bases not matched to a gene. The germline V gene has CDR1 LNHDA and CDR2 SQIVND (reference sequence). The CDR3 DNA sequence: TGTGCCAGTAGTACGACAGGGATTAACTATAATTCACCCCTCCACTTT. Translation gives CASSTTGINYNSPLHF.

As DNA, the CDR3 is TGTGCCAGCAGCTTAGATTTCGGGGGACAGGGAAAACTGTTTTTT. Protein sequence: CASSLDFGGQGKLFF. The rearrangement links TRBV7-9 to TRBJ1-4; the match to TRBD1 covers 9 bases. The CDR3 covers 15 residues. The V and J ends lost 1 base and 10 bases, in that order; junction bases with no gene match: 7. Per germline, CDR1 SEHNR and CDR2 FQNEAQ (reference sequence).

This chain links TRBV6-1 with TRBJ1-3; D gene uncertain. This CDR3 region has 14 residues. Germline V gene sequence: CDR1 MNHNS, CDR2 SASEGT. The V gene lost 7 bases and the J gene lost 9 bases, with 19 bases spanning the gap. This CDR3 is CASIPRGQAPTIYF. CDR3 bases: TGTGCCAGCATCCCGCGCGGGCAGGCGCCCACCATATATTTT.

This clone has more than one count but fewer than ten. The rearrangement links TRBV7-8 to TRBJ1-1; no definite D call. Trimming took 1 base from V and 1 from J, leaving 10 bases between them. The CDR3 is 15 residues long. In germline, CDR1 is SGHVS, CDR2 FQNEAQ. DNA for the CDR3: TGTGCCAGCAGCTTAGATGCGGGTCGGAACACTGAAGCTTTCTTT. Protein product: CASSLDAGRNTEAFF.

This clone was observed once. The V call is TRBV6-1, the J call TRBJ1-2; TRBD1 matches at 7 bases. Germline V gene lookup returns CDR1 MNHNS and CDR2 SASEGT. V shed 2 bases and J 8 bases; nucleotides not matched to a gene: 11. The CDR3 spans 15 residues. The CDR3 DNA follows: TGTGCCAGCAGTGAACCGACAGGGAAAGGTTGGGGCTACACCTTC. This translates into CASSEPTGKGWGYTF.

V and J are TRBV27 and TRBJ2-7; possibly TRBD2 for D (6 bases). This CDR3 is built from 16 residues. CDR1 is MNHEY, CDR2 SMNVEV, per germline (reference sequence). V was trimmed by 5 bases and J by 1 base, leaving 18 bases between them. DNA of the CDR3: TGTGCCAGCAGTCCATTGGGTGGGGGGTCTTCCTACGAGCAGTACTTC. This gives the protein CASSPLGGGSSYEQYF.

The chain joins TRBV7-9 to TRBJ1-2, with D hard to call. Germline CDR1 and CDR2: SEHNR and FQNEAQ (reference sequence). V lost 1 base, J lost 9 bases, and 15 bases lay in between. The CDR3 contains 14 residues. The CDR3 is CASSLGVPGRSYTF. CDR3 sequence (DNA): TGTGCCAGCAGCTTAGGGGTTCCGGGGAGAAGCTACACCTTC. The full variable domain, rest sourced from reference TRBV7-9 and TRBJ1-2, is DTGVSQNPRHKITKRGQNVTFRCDPISEHNRLYWYRQTLGQGPEFLTYFQNEAQLEKSRLLSDRFSAERPKGSFSTLEIQRTEQGDSAMYLCASSLGVPGRSYTFGSGTRLTVV.

This rearrangement joins TRBV7-2 to TRBJ1-6, with 7 nucleotides matching TRBD1. Germline trimming cut 1 base from V and 9 bases from J; bases unmatched to any gene: 12. The CDR3 consists of 17 residues. Germline values: CDR1 SGHTA, CDR2 FQGNSA. The CDR3 here is CASSLGNRGTRSSPLHF. CDR3 in DNA: TGTGCCAGCAGCTTAGGAAACAGGGGAACGAGGAGTTCACCCCTCCACTTT.

This chain uses TRBV5-1 with TRBJ1-3; possibly TRBD1 for D (5 bases). The V end was cut by 0 bases, the J end by 3 bases, with 13 bases between. This CDR3 is 16 amino acids long. Per germline, CDR1 SGHRS and CDR2 YFSETQ. The DNA for the CDR3 is TGCGCCAGCAGCTTGGTGGGGCCCCAACGTGGAAACACCATATATTTT. Its protein is CASSLVGPQRGNTIYF. The whole variable domain, filled in from reference TRBV5-1 and TRBJ1-3, reads KAGVTQTPRYLIKTRGQQVTLSCSPISGHRSVSWYQQTPGQGLQFLFEYFSETQRNKGNFPGRFSGRQFSNSRSEMNVSTLELGDSALYLCASSLVGPQRGNTIYFGEGSWLTVV.

This sequence joins TRBV5-6 and TRBJ1-5; D unresolved. Germline V CDR1 and CDR2: SGHDT, YYEEEE. This CDR3 contains 15 residues. Trimming pared 2 bases from V and 0 bases from J, leaving 9 bases between. CDR3 nucleotide sequence: TGTGCCAGCAGCTTAACCGGAATTAGCAATCAGCCCCAGCATTTT. Protein sequence: CASSLTGISNQPQHF.

J is TRBJ1-5 and V is TRBV19; D is possibly TRBD1 (5 bases). This CDR3 has 13 amino acids. CDR1 and CDR2 (germline): LNHDA, SQIVND (reference sequence). The germline V and J ends were trimmed by 6 bases and 6 bases, with 12 bases remaining between them. The CDR3 region is CASRRNGGQPQHF. The CDR3 bases are TGTGCCAGTAGGCGGAATGGGGGTCAGCCCCAGCATTTT. The entire variable domain, with the rest obtained from reference TRBV19 and TRBJ1-5, is as follows: DGGITQSPKYLFRKEGQNVTLSCEQNLNHDAMYWYRQDPGQGLRLIYYSQIVNDFQKGDIAEGYSVSREKKESFPLTVTSAQKNPTAFYLCASRRNGGQPQHFGDGTRLSIL.

The chain uses TRBV4-1 and TRBJ1-2; a possible D gene is TRBD1 (6 bases). CDR1 is MGHRA, CDR2 YSYEKL, per germline. This CDR3 has 16 amino acids. V shed 4 bases and J shed 6 bases, with 21 bases lying between them. The CDR3 loop reads CASSPGERGYFDGYTF. DNA for the CDR3: TGCGCCAGCAGCCCCGGGGAAAGGGGGTATTTCGATGGCTACACCTTC.

The chain joins TRBV6-1 to TRBJ1-5; a possible D gene is TRBD1 (5 bases). The CDR3 is made up of 13 amino acids. Germline V gene lookup returns CDR1 MNHNS and CDR2 SASEGT. Trimming removed 10 bases from V and 0 bases from J, with 10 bases in between. The CDR3 region is CATLQDSNQPQHF. In DNA, the CDR3 is TGTGCCACCCTACAGGATAGCAATCAGCCCCAGCATTTT.

The rearrangement joins TRBV29-1 to TRBJ2-5, with a weak D call TRBD2 (5 bases). CDR1 and CDR2 (germline): SQVTM, ANQGSEA. This CDR3 comprises 13 residues. Trimming pared 7 bases from V and 5 bases from J, leaving 17 bases between. This CDR3 is CSANSGILETQYF. The DNA of the CDR3 is TGCAGCGCTAACTCCGGGATCCTGGAGACCCAGTACTTC.